This TCR beta chain came from a study of T cell responses to AZD1222 COVID-19 vaccine. Study-level results: Compared with day 0, the breadth and depth of the Spike-specific TCR repertoire rose significantly after two doses of AZD1222.

The repertoire was sequenced with immunoSEQ multiplex PCR; TCRdb's copy has only in-frame clones and lacks some. The sample carries about 67,000 clones, 83% recorded once. Worth noting for this clone: Its antigen remains unknown.

The length of the CDR3 is 13 residues. From germline, CDR1 is SGHRS and CDR2 YFSETQ. V was pared by 4 bases and J by 4 bases, with 11 bases between. This TCR was recovered from an adult who received the AZD1222 COVID-19 vaccine. This rearrangement joins TRBV5-1 to TRBJ2-5; D is ambiguous. The source was peripheral blood, collected 28 days after the second AZD1222 dose. The CDR3 sequence: CASSPTGSETQYF. The CDR3 DNA sequence: TGCGCCAGCAGCCCGACTGGTTCAGAGACCCAGTACTTC.